This T cell receptor (beta chain) was captured in a study of blood T cells in healthy people across ages. Study-level results: Relative to aged donors, long-lived donors carried more naive CD4+ cells and displayed higher diversity. A strong correlation between TCR beta diversity and naive T cell percentage was seen. Per million T cells, TCR beta diversity dropped roughly linearly as age increased.

The CDR3 contains 14 residues. V lost 5 bases to trimming and J lost 3 bases; unmatched junction nucleotides: 4. This clonotype was picked up a small number of times. Its cognate antigen is unknown. Next came a second PCR, run for about 6 to 12 cycles, which used a sample-barcoded 5' primer along with a J-beta primer mix. Each cDNA molecule was tagged by a template-switch adaptor that had 12 random nucleotides. TCRdb ran MiXCR on the 5' RACE reads and lists one entry per CDR3 protein. The table records more than 650,000 distinct CDR3 sequences, around a fifth of them present only once. The sample comprised blood. V and J are TRBV12-3 or TRBV12-4 and TRBJ2-1; 7 positions match TRBD2. The TCR was taken from a man aged 65 to 85 in good health. The CDR3 reads CASSTGLVYNEQFF. CDR3 in DNA: TGTGCCAGCAGTACCGGACTAGTCTACAATGAGCAGTTCTTC.